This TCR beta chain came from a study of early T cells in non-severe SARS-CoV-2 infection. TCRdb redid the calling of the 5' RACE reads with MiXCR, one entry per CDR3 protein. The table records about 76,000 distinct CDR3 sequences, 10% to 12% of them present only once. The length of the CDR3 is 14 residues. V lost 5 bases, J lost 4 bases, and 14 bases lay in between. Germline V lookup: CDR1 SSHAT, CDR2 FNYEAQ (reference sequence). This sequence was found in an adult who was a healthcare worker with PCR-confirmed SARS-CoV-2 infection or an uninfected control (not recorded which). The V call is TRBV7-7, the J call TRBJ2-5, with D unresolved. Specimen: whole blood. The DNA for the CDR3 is TGTGCCAGCAGCCCCCAGATTAGAAGAGAGACCCAGTACTTC. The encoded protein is CASSPQIRRETQYF.